These T cell receptor beta chains were read from a single sample in a study of T cell changes during pregnancy in multiple sclerosis. The repertoire was sequenced with immunoSEQ multiplex PCR; TCRdb's copy has only in-frame clones and lacks some. The sample yields about 22,000 clones, 80% to 95% seen once. The starting material was CD4+ T cells from peripheral blood mononuclear cells, obtained after pregnancy. The receptors shown here come from a female donor in good health, enrolled as a control in a pregnancy study. Each CDR3 is given with its conserved first and last residue. Each record gives: D gene, V gene, clone size, J gene, CDR3 protein, CDR3 DNA. A D gene is named only where the DNA matches it firmly. Clone size appears in some rows only: once, few, many, or a class for an expanded clone.

d_gene: NA
v_gene: TRBV20-1
abundance: NA
j_gene: TRBJ1-1
CDR3aa: CSAPTGLKAFF
CDR3nt: TGCAGTGCCCCTACAGGGTTAAAAGCTTTCTTT

d_gene: TRBD1
v_gene: TRBV10-3
abundance: NA
j_gene: TRBJ2-1
CDR3aa: CAISDRGQGGNEQFF
CDR3nt: TGTGCCATCAGTGATCGAGGACAGGGGGGTAATGAGCAGTTCTTC

d_gene: TRBD1
v_gene: TRBV9
abundance: NA
j_gene: TRBJ1-4
CDR3aa: CASSVSRGHEKLFF
CDR3nt: TGTGCCAGCAGCGTTAGTAGGGGGCATGAAAAACTGTTTTTT

d_gene: TRBD1
v_gene: TRBV10-3
abundance: NA
j_gene: TRBJ2-7
CDR3aa: CAISGGQGRDEQYF
CDR3nt: TGTGCCATCAGTGGCGGACAGGGGAGAGACGAGCAGTACTTC

d_gene: NA
v_gene: TRBV5-1
abundance: NA
j_gene: TRBJ2-6
CDR3aa: CASSFLSGANVLTF
CDR3nt: TGCGCCAGCAGCTTTTTATCTGGGGCCAACGTCCTGACTTTC

d_gene: TRBD2
v_gene: TRBV19
abundance: NA
j_gene: TRBJ2-2
CDR3aa: CASQQPKLAGVDGELFF
CDR3nt: TGTGCCAGTCAACAACCCAAACTAGCGGGAGTGGACGGGGAGCTGTTTTTT

d_gene: NA
v_gene: TRBV28
abundance: NA
j_gene: TRBJ2-3
CDR3aa: CASSFSSTDTQYF
CDR3nt: TGTGCCAGCAGTTTCTCCAGCACAGATACGCAGTATTTT

d_gene: NA
v_gene: TRBV7-2
abundance: NA
j_gene: TRBJ1-2
CDR3aa: CASSLYARNGYTF
CDR3nt: TGTGCCAGCAGCTTGTACGCCAGAAATGGCTACACCTTC

d_gene: NA
v_gene: TRBV9
abundance: NA
j_gene: TRBJ2-7
CDR3aa: CASSVETATYEQYF
CDR3nt: TGTGCCAGCAGCGTAGAAACAGCTACCTACGAGCAGTACTTC

d_gene: TRBD1
v_gene: TRBV10-3
abundance: once
j_gene: TRBJ1-1
CDR3aa: CAISESRGLQGAKGNTEAFF
CDR3nt: TGTGCCATCAGTGAGTCCCGGGGACTACAGGGGGCGAAGGGTAACACTGAAGCTTTCTTT

d_gene: NA
v_gene: TRBV30
abundance: few
j_gene: TRBJ1-1
CDR3aa: CAWSKDRANTEAFF
CDR3nt: TGTGCCTGGAGTAAGGACAGAGCGAACACTGAAGCTTTCTTT

d_gene: NA
v_gene: TRBV4-1
abundance: NA
j_gene: TRBJ1-5
CDR3aa: CASSQVLGGPQPQHF
CDR3nt: TGCGCCAGCAGCCAAGTTCTCGGGGGTCCTCAGCCCCAGCATTTT

d_gene: TRBD2
v_gene: TRBV9
abundance: NA
j_gene: TRBJ2-1
CDR3aa: CASSVDPAGGPKFNEQFF
CDR3nt: TGTGCCAGCAGCGTAGACCCAGCGGGGGGGCCGAAGTTCAATGAGCAGTTCTTC

d_gene: NA
v_gene: TRBV28
abundance: NA
j_gene: TRBJ1-5
CDR3aa: CASCWAGYRQPQHF
CDR3nt: TGTGCCAGTTGCTGGGCAGGGTATCGTCAGCCCCAGCATTTT

d_gene: NA
v_gene: TRBV4-3
abundance: NA
j_gene: TRBJ1-2
CDR3aa: CASSQTLGSRGYTF
CDR3nt: TGCGCCAGCAGCCAGACATTGGGGAGCAGAGGCTACACCTTC